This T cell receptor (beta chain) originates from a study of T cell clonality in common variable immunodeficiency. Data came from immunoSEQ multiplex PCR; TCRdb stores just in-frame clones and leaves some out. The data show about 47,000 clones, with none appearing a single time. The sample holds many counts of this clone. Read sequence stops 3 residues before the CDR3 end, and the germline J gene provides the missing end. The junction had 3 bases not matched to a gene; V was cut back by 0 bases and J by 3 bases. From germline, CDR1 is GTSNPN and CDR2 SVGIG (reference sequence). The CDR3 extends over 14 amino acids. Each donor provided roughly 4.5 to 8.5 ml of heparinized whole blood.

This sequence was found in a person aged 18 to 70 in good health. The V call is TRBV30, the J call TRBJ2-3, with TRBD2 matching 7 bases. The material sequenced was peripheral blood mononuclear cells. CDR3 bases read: TGTGCCTGGAGTGTATGGGGGGGGACAGATACG. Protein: CAWSVWGGTDT. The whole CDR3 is CAWSVWGGTDTQYF. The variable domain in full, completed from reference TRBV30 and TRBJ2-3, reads SQTIHQWPATLVQPVGSPLSLECTVEGTSNPNLYWYRQAAGRGLQLLFYSVGIGQISSEVPQNLSASRPQDRQFILSSKKLLLSDSGFYLCAWSVWGGTDTQYFGPGTRLTVL.